This TCR beta chain was recovered during a study of blood T cell repertoires in COVID-19. About the study: In each case, the material was cDNA or gDNA derived from T cells, B-cell-depleted T cells, or PBMCs.

The study drew participants aged about 18 to 95 years from roughly 25 US areas. Recovery among Cohort 3 donors was established by two negative PCRs, clearance, or symptom resolution. Original processing notes: Amplified reference gene primers provided the basis for estimating nucleated cell counts. The method was immunoSEQ multiplex PCR; TCRdb's version includes in-frame clones alone and lacks a portion of them. That table is the source of V, J and clone size, and D and trimming were worked out from the DNA. This table has 250,000 to 350,000 clones, around 85% appearing once. CDR1 is MGHRA, CDR2 YSYEKL, per germline. There are 15 residues in the CDR3. Trimming took off 4 bases at V and 8 bases at J, with 20 bases between the two ends.

The J gene is TRBJ1-2, the V gene TRBV4-1; a weak D match, TRBD1 (6 bases). This TCR derives from a woman aged 45-59 years who had recovered from COVID-19. Sequencing input: PBMCs or T cells enriched from blood (not recorded which). CDR3 in amino acids: CASSRLMGALEGYTF. The CDR3, as DNA: TGCGCCAGCAGCCGCCTGATGGGGGCCCTTGAGGGCTACACCTTC.